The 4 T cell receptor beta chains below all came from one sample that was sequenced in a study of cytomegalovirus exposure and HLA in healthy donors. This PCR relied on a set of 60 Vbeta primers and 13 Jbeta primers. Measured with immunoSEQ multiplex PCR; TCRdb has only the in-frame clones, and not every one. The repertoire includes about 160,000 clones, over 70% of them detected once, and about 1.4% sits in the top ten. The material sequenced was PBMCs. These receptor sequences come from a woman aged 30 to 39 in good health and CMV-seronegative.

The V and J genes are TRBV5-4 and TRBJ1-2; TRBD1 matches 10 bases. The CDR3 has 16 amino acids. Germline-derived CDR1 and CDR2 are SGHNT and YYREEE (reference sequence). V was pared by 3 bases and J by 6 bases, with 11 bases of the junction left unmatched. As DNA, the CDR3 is TGTGCCAGCAGCTCAGGACAGGGGGGGTTATGGGATGGCTACACCTTC. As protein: CASSSGQGGLWDGYTF.

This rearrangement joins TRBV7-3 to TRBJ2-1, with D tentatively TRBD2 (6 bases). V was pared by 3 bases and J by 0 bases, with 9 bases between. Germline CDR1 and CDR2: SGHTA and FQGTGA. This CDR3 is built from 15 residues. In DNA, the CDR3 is TGTGCCAGCAGCTTGGGAGCGGGCTCCTACAATGAGCAGTTCTTC. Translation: CASSLGAGSYNEQFF.

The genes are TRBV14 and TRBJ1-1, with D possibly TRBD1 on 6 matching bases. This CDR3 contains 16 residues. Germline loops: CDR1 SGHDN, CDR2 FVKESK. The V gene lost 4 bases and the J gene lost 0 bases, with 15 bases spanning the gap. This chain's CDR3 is CASSPNRDLMNTEAFF. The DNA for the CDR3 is TGTGCCAGCAGCCCGAACAGGGACCTAATGAACACTGAAGCTTTCTTT.

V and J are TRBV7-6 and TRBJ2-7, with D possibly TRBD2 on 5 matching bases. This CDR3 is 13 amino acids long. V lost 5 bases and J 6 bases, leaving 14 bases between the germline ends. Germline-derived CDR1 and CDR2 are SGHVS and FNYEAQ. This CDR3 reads CASSLQNEGEQYF. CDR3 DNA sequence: TGTGCCAGCAGCCTACAAAACGAGGGCGAGCAGTACTTC. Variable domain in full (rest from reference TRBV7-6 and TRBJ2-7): GAGVSQSPRYKVTKRGQDVALRCDPISGHVSLYWYRQALGQGPEFLTYFNYEAQQDKSGLPNDRFSAERPEGSISTLTIQRTEQRDSAMYRCASSLQNEGEQYFGPGTRLTVT.